The 10 T cell receptor beta chains below were found in one sample sequenced in a study of blood T cell repertoires in COVID-19. The assay was immunoSEQ multiplex PCR, and TCRdb's table has in-frame clones only and misses some. The sample carries 90,000 or so clones, around 88% recorded once. Sequences were obtained from peripheral blood. Source of these receptors: a man aged 50 or older with active COVID-19.

The V gene is TRBV19, the J gene TRBJ1-2, with D perhaps TRBD1 (6 bases). V was cut by 8 bases and J by 1 base, with 17 bases left in between. This CDR3 spans 15 amino acids. Germline V lookup: CDR1 LNHDA, CDR2 SQIVND (reference sequence). CDR3: CASSPKGTINYGYTF. In DNA, the CDR3 is TGTGCCAGTTCCCCTAAAGGGACAATTAACTATGGCTACACCTTC.

The chain combines TRBV7-3 with TRBJ2-1; 7 bases fit TRBD2. After removal of 5 bases from V and 5 bases from J, the junction contained 6 bases not matched to a gene. Germline CDR1 is SGHTA and CDR2 is FQGTGA. The CDR3 covers 14 residues. The CDR3 loop reads CASSQTSEHNEQFF. CDR3 bases: TGTGCCAGCAGCCAAACTAGCGAGCACAATGAGCAGTTCTTC.

The chain uses TRBV7-2 and TRBJ2-7, with D unclear. The CDR3 spans 13 residues. Germline V gives CDR1 SGHTA, CDR2 FQGNSA. Trimming stripped 4 bases from V and 4 bases from J, with 11 bases between. CDR3 DNA: TGTGCCAGCAGCTCGACTCATAGATACGAGCAGTACTTC. Encoded protein: CASSSTHRYEQYF.

This chain uses TRBV4-3 with TRBJ2-7; 9 nucleotides line up with TRBD2. This CDR3 has 19 amino acids. The ends lost 4 bases at V and 4 bases at J; junction bases unmatched: 20. Germline-derived CDR1 and CDR2 are LGHNA and YSLEER. CDR3 region: CASSLDRGGQSSGVYEQYF. The CDR3 DNA is TGCGCCAGCAGCCTAGATAGAGGGGGTCAGTCTAGCGGGGTGTACGAGCAGTACTTC.

The rearrangement links TRBV7-2 to TRBJ2-3, with 9 positions matching TRBD1. The length of the CDR3 is 14 residues. Germline CDR1 and CDR2: SGHTA and FQGNSA. With V trimmed by 5 bases and J by 6 bases, 6 bases remained unmatched. The chain's CDR3 is CASSQRQGGDTQYF. CDR3 sequence (DNA): TGTGCCAGCAGCCAAAGACAGGGGGGTGATACGCAGTATTTT.

This sequence joins TRBV27 and TRBJ1-2; D unresolved. V gave up 6 bases and J gave up 6 bases, with 20 bases separating them. The CDR3 length is 15 residues. Per germline, CDR1 MNHEY and CDR2 SMNVEV (reference sequence). CDR3 protein: CASRPGTSFSNGYTF. The CDR3 DNA follows: TGTGCCAGCAGGCCGGGTACATCTTTTTCCAATGGCTACACCTTC.

The chain couples TRBV6-5 to TRBJ2-3, with a weak D call TRBD2 (6 bases). Germline V CDR1 and CDR2: MNHEY, SVGAGI. The CDR3 sequence is 13 residues long. This CDR3 reads CASGDPGADTQYF. As DNA, the CDR3 is TGTGCTTCGGGTGACCCGGGAGCAGATACGCAGTATTTT.

This sequence joins TRBV4-3 and TRBJ1-4; D perhaps matches TRBD1 (6 bases). The V end was cut by 4 bases, the J end by 7 bases, with 13 bases between. This CDR3 region has 14 residues. The germline V gene has CDR1 LGHNA and CDR2 YSLEER. Written as DNA, the CDR3 is TGCGCCAGCAGCCTCCTGGACAGTGGTGAAAAACTGTTTTTT. Its translation: CASSLLDSGEKLFF.

This chain uses TRBV24-1 with TRBJ2-1, with 9 nucleotides matching TRBD2. CDR1 KGHDR and CDR2 SFDVKD come from the germline V gene. V shed 1 base, J shed 8 bases, and the junction held 8 bases outside the gene matches. This CDR3 is 16 amino acids long. The CDR3 DNA reads as TGTGCCACCAGTGATTTAGTAGCGGGAGAGGTCGATGAGCAGTTCTTC. Translating gives CATSDLVAGEVDEQFF.

This chain links TRBV11-3 with TRBJ1-1; tentatively, D is TRBD1 (6 bases). Germline V CDR1 and CDR2: SGHNT, YENEEA. The V end lost 3 bases, the J end lost 4 bases, and 12 bases lay between the germline ends. The CDR3 sequence is 14 residues long. CDR3 region: CASSFGGAATEAFF. As DNA, the CDR3 is TGTGCCAGCAGCTTCGGGGGGGCGGCCACTGAAGCTTTCTTT.